These 13 T cell receptor beta chains share one sample of origin, sequenced in a study of T cells in Graves' hyperthyroidism and ophthalmopathy. Using RNA transcripts as the source, TCR beta CDR3 regions were amplified. Primed by the HTBI set, a first-round RT-PCR was run on the TCR CDR3. In TCRdb, the multiplex PCR reads were re-called with MiXCR into one record per CDR3 protein. This sample has 350,000 to 400,000 distinct CDR3 sequences, with about 20% found just once. The sample was blood. The receptors shown here come from a young woman with Graves' hyperthyroidism.

The table lists this clonotype with many counts. The chain is built from TRBV3-1 and TRBJ1-1, with D unresolved. In germline, CDR1 is LGHDT, CDR2 YNNKEL (reference sequence). The CDR3 has 16 residues. V shed 2 bases and J shed 0 bases, with 13 bases lying between them. CDR3 loop: CASSQTAGIMNTEAFF. CDR3 DNA sequence: TGTGCCAGCAGCCAAACCGCTGGAATCATGAACACTGAAGCTTTCTTT.

The V call is TRBV6-1, the J call TRBJ1-2; the match to TRBD1 covers 7 bases. The CDR3 consists of 12 residues. Germline CDR1 is MNHNS and CDR2 is SASEGT. The V and J ends lost 7 bases and 8 bases, in that order; junction bases with no gene match: 7. CDR3 region: CASNKGAGGYTF. CDR3 nucleotides: TGTGCCAGCAATAAGGGGGCTGGGGGCTACACCTTC.

The chain couples TRBV20-1 to TRBJ1-2; 9 positions agree with TRBD1. The V gene end was trimmed by 1 base and the J gene end by 7 bases; junction bases not matched to a gene: 7. The CDR3 sequence is 14 residues long. The germline gives CDR1 DFQATT, CDR2 SNEGSKA (reference sequence). As DNA, the CDR3 is TGCAGTGCTAGAGTGGGACAGGGTTTAGCTGGCTACACCTTC. Protein: CSARVGQGLAGYTF.

This clonotype was detected ten times or more. The chain employs TRBV13 and TRBJ2-7; 9 nucleotides line up with TRBD2. Germline lookup yields CDR1 PRHDT and CDR2 FYEKMQ (reference sequence). V was clipped by 4 bases and J by 0 bases; unmatched bases: 10. CDR3 length: 17 residues. The CDR3 spells CASSSRSLAGNSYEQYF. DNA for the CDR3: TGTGCCAGCAGCTCCCGTTCTCTAGCGGGGAACTCCTACGAGCAGTACTTC.

This clonotype appeared a few times. The V gene is TRBV9, the J gene TRBJ1-3; a possible D gene is TRBD1 (6 bases). Trimming shortened V by 4 bases and J by 0 bases, and 14 bases separated the two germline ends. The germline V gene has CDR1 SGDLS and CDR2 YYNGEE. The CDR3 sequence is 16 residues long. The CDR3 region has the DNA TGTGCCAGCAGCCATGACAGGACCTACTCTGGAAACACCATATATTTT. This gives the protein CASSHDRTYSGNTIYF.

This clonotype was recorded many times. V usage is TRBV12-3 or TRBV12-4 and J usage is TRBJ1-5; D ambiguous. The CDR3 runs 13 residues. V gave up 2 bases and J gave up 7 bases, with 9 bases separating them. The CDR3: CASSLKLGQPQHF. CDR3 sequence (DNA): TGTGCCAGCAGTTTAAAGTTGGGGCAGCCCCAGCATTTT.

The chain carries TRBV9 and TRBJ1-2; 9 bases match TRBD1. Germline CDR1 SGDLS, CDR2 YYNGEE. The CDR3 runs 14 residues. V dropped 4 bases and J dropped 8; count of bases not matched to a gene: 9. In DNA, the CDR3 is TGTGCCAGCAGCCACGACAGGGGGAGAGGGGGCTACACCTTC. This encodes CASSHDRGRGGYTF. Looking up the rest from reference TRBV9 and TRBJ1-2 gives the full variable domain: DSGVTQTPKHLITATGQRVTLRCSPRSGDLSVYWYQQSLDQGLQFLIQYYNGEERAKGNILERFSAQQFPDLHSELNLSSLELGDSALYFCASSHDRGRGGYTFGSGTRLTVV.

This clonotype was counted at least ten times. The V call is TRBV11-2, the J call TRBJ2-7; maybe TRBD1 (6 bases). This CDR3 spans 15 amino acids. The germline V and J ends were trimmed by 7 bases and 3 bases, with 19 bases remaining between them. The germline gives CDR1 SGHAT, CDR2 FQNNGV. Written as DNA, the CDR3 is TGTGCCAGCACCCCCACACCCAGGGGAATCTACGAGCAGTACTTC. Its protein is CASTPTPRGIYEQYF.

There are many counts of this clonotype. V usage is TRBV3-1 and J usage is TRBJ2-4; 7 positions agree with TRBD1. Losses at the gene ends were 1 base for V and 3 bases for J; bases not matched to a gene: 3. Germline lookup yields CDR1 LGHDT and CDR2 YNNKEL (reference sequence). CDR3 length: 15 amino acids. This CDR3 is CASSQVSGGKNIQYF. The CDR3 DNA reads as TGTGCCAGCAGCCAAGTTTCAGGGGGCAAAAACATTCAGTACTTC.

In its sample, this clonotype was seen many times. V is TRBV6-1 and J is TRBJ1-3; possible D gene TRBD1, 5 bases. This CDR3 has 14 amino acids. The V end was cut by 4 bases, the J end by 2 bases, with 9 bases between. Germline lookup yields CDR1 MNHNS and CDR2 SASEGT. The CDR3 DNA reads as TGTGCCAGCAGTGGACAGCTCACTGGAAACACCATATATTTT. This sequence encodes CASSGQLTGNTIYF.

This clonotype came up many times. The chain couples TRBV10-3 to TRBJ2-7; 9 nucleotides align to TRBD1. The CDR3 has 14 residues. Germline V CDR1 and CDR2: ENHRY, SYGVKD. Losses at the gene ends were 0 bases for V and 6 bases for J; bases not matched to a gene: 3. The CDR3 region has the DNA TGTGCCATCAGTGAGTCCGGGACAGGGAGCGAGCAGTACTTC. Translating it yields CAISESGTGSEQYF.

This clonotype has a count of ten or more. V and J are TRBV7-8 and TRBJ1-5; D is ambiguous. V lost 3 bases to trimming and J lost 4 bases, with 4 bases between them. The germline V gene has CDR1 SGHVS and CDR2 FQNEAQ. This CDR3 is built from 12 residues. The DNA for the CDR3 is TGTGCCAGCAGCTTTGCTAATCAGCCCCAGCATTTT. It specifies CASSFANQPQHF.

The CDR3 DNA reads as TGTGCCAGCAGTTACTCGGAAAGCTACGAGCAGTACTTC. This gives the protein CASSYSESYEQYF. This chain uses TRBV6-2 or TRBV6-3 with TRBJ2-7, with D hard to call. Germline-derived CDR1 and CDR2 are MNHEY and SVGEGT. CDR3 length: 13 residues. The V and J ends lost 0 bases and 3 bases respectively, with 6 bases between them.